What follows is one T cell receptor (beta chain) and its context. As handled by the study authors: Quantification of nucleated cells was approximated via reference gene primer amplification. Sequencing used immunoSEQ multiplex PCR; TCRdb keeps in-frame clones, though not all of them. The V and J calls and clone size come from that table; D and trimming were worked out from the DNA. The sample contains around 130,000 clones, approximately 86% of which appear only once. These data are taken from a study of blood T cell repertoires in COVID-19. Study-wide context: Sources were T cells, B-cell-depleted T cells, or PBMCs; the material itself was cDNA or gDNA.

The CDR3 consists of 13 residues. The J segment lost 5 bases and the V segment lost 7 bases, leaving 9 bases of the junction unmatched. CDR1 SQVTM and CDR2 ANQGSEA come from the germline V gene. The J gene is TRBJ2-5, the V gene TRBV29-1; 8 bases map to TRBD2. Sequencing input: PBMCs or T cells enriched from blood (not recorded which). The source of this sequence is a woman in her forties or fifties who had recovered from COVID-19. CDR3 residues: CSGRAGVGETQYF. Here the CDR3 DNA reads TGCAGCGGTCGAGCGGGAGTCGGGGAGACCCAGTACTTC.